This T cell receptor beta chain was captured by sequencing in a study of CD8 T cells in Susac syndrome. With V trimmed by 0 bases and J by 6 bases, 3 bases remained unmatched. Germline V gene sequence: CDR1 SGDLS, CDR2 YYNGEE. The CDR3 is 14 amino acids. An amount of RNA that ranged from roughly 0.45 to 1 ug was reverse transcribed with random hexamers. From the immunoSEQ multiplex PCR reads, TCRdb called clonotypes with MiXCR, one entry per CDR3 protein. In the table there are fewer than 350,000 distinct CDR3 sequences, 65% to 90% of which are singletons. CD8+ and CD4+ blood T cells underwent TCR beta sequencing. TEMRA cells were enriched by FACS, while CD8+ and CD4+ T cells were obtained through a negative isolation that was performed magnetically.

Sample: CD8+ T cells from PBMCs. This TCR derives from a human donor with multiple sclerosis. V and J are TRBV9 and TRBJ1-2; TRBD1 matches at 9 bases. The CDR3 DNA is TGTGCCAGCAGCGTAGTTACAGGGGGCGATGGCTACACCTTC. Protein: CASSVVTGGDGYTF.